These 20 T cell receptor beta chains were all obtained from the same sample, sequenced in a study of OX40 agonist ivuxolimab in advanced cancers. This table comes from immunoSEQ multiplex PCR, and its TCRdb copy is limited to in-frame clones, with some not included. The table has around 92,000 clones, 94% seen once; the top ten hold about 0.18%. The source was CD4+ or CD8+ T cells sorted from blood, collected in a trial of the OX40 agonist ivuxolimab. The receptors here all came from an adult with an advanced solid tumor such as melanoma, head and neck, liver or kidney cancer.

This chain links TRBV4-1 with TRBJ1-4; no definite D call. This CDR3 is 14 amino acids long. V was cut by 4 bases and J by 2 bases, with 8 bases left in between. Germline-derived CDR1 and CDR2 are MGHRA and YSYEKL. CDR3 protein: CASSRPGTNEKLFF. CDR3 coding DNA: TGCGCCAGCAGCCGCCCGGGCACTAATGAAAAACTGTTTTTT.

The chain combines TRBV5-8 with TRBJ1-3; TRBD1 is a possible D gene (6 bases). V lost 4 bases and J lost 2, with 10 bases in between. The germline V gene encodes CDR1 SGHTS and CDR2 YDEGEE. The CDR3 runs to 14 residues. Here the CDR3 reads CASSPGVAGNTIYF. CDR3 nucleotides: TGTGCCAGCAGCCCAGGGGTAGCTGGAAACACCATATATTTT.

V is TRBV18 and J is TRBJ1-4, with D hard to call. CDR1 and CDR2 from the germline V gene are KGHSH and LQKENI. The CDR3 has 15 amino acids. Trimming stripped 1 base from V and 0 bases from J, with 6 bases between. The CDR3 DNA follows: TGTGCCAGCTCACCACGGACCGCAACTAATGAAAAACTGTTTTTT. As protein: CASSPRTATNEKLFF.

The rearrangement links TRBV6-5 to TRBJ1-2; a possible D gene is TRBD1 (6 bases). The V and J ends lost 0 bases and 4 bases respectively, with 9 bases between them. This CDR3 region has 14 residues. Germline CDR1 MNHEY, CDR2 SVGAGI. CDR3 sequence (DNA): TGTGCCAGCAGTTACTCGAACAGGGCCTATGGCTACACCTTC. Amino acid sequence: CASSYSNRAYGYTF.

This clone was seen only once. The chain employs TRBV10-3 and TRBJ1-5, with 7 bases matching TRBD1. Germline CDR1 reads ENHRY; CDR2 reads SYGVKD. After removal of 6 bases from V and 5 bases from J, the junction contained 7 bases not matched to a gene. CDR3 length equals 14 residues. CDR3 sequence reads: CAISPRQGDQPQHF. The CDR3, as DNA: TGTGCCATCAGCCCTAGACAGGGCGATCAGCCCCAGCATTTT.

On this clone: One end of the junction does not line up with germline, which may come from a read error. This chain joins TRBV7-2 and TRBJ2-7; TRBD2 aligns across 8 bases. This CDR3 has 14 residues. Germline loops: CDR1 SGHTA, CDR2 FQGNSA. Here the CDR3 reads CASSLAGVTYEQYF. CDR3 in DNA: TGTGCCAGCAGCCTAGCGGGTGTTACCTACGAGCAGTACTTC. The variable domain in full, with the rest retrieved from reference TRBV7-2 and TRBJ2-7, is GAGVSQSPSNKVTEKGKDVELRCDPISGHTALYWYRQSLGQGLEFLIYFQGNSAPDKSGLPSDRFSAERTGGSVSTLTIQRTQQEDSAVYLCASSLAGVTYEQYFGPGTRLTVT.

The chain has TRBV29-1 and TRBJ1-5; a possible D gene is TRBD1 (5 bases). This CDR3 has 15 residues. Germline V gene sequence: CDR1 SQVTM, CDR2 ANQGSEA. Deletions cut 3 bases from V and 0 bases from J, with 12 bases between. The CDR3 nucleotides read TGCAGCGTTGAGGTGGGGGGGAATAGCAATCAGCCCCAGCATTTT. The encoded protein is CSVEVGGNSNQPQHF. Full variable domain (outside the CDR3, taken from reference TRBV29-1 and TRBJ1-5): SAVISQKPSRDICQRGTSLTIQCQVDSQVTMMFWYRQQPGQSLTLIATANQGSEATYESGFVIDKFPISRPNLTFSTLTVSNMSPEDSSIYLCSVEVGGNSNQPQHFGDGTRLSIL.

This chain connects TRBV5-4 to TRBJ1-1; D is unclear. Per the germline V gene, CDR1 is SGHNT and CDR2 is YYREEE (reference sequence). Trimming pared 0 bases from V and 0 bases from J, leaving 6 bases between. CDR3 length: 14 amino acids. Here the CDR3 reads CASSLASLNTEAFF. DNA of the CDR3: TGTGCCAGCAGCTTGGCCTCTTTGAACACTGAAGCTTTCTTT.

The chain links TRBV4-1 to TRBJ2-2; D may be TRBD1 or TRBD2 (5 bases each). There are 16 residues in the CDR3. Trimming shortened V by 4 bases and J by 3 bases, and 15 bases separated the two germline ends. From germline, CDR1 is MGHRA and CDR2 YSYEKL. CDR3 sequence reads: CASSPPGRRDTGELFF. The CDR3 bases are TGCGCCAGCAGCCCCCCGGGGCGCCGGGACACCGGGGAGCTGTTTTTT.

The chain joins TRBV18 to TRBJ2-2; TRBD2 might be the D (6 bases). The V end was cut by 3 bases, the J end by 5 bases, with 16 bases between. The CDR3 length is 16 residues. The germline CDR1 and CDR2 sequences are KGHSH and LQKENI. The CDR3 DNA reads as TGTGCCAGCTCACCCCGTGACGGGGGATTTACCGGGGAGCTGTTTTTT. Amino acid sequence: CASSPRDGGFTGELFF.

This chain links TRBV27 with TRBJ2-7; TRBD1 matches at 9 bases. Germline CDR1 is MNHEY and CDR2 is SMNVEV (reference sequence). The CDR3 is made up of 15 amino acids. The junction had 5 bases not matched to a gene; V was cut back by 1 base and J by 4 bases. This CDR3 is CASSLYRDRVYEQYF. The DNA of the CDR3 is TGTGCCAGCAGTTTATATCGGGACAGGGTGTACGAGCAGTACTTC.

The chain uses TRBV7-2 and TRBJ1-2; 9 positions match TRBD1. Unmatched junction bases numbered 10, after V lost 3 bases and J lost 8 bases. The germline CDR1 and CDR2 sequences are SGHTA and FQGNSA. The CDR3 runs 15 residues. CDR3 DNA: TGTGCCAGCAGCTTCCACCAGGGGACAGGGCTCGGCTACACCTTC. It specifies CASSFHQGTGLGYTF.

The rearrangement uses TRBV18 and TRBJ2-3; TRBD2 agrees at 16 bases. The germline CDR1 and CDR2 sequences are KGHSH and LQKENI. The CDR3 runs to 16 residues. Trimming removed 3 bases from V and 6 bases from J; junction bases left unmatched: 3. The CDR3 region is CASSPGTSGRADTQYF. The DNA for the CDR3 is TGTGCCAGCTCACCTGGGACTAGCGGGAGGGCCGATACGCAGTATTTT. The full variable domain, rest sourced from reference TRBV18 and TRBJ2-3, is NAGVMQNPRHLVRRRGQEARLRCSPMKGHSHVYWYRQLPEEGLKFMVYLQKENIIDESGMPKERFSAEFPKEGPSILRIQQVVRGDSAAYFCASSPGTSGRADTQYFGPGTRLTVL.

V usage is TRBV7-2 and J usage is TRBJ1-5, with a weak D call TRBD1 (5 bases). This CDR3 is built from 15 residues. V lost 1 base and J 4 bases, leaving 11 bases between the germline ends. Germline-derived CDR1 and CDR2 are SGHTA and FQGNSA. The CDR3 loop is CASSLGLGGNQPQHF. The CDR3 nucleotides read TGTGCCAGCAGCTTAGGGCTGGGGGGGAATCAGCCCCAGCATTTT.

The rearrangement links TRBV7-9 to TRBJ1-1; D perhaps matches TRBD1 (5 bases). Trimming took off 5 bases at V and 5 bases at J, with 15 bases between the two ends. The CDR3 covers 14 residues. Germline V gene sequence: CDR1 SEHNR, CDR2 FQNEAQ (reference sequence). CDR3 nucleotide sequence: TGTGCCAGCAGCACGACAGAGCGGTTGACTGAAGCTTTCTTT. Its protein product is CASSTTERLTEAFF. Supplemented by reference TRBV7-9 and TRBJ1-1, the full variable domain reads DTGVSQNPRHKITKRGQNVTFRCDPISEHNRLYWYRQTLGQGPEFLTYFQNEAQLEKSRLLSDRFSAERPKGSFSTLEIQRTEQGDSAMYLCASSTTERLTEAFFGQGTRLTVV.

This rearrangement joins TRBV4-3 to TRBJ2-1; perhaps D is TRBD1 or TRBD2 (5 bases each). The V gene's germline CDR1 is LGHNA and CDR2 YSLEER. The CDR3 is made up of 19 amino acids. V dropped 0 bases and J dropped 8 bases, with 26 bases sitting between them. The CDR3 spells CASSQDRPSPGPRADEQFF. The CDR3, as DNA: TGCGCCAGCAGCCAAGATCGGCCGTCTCCGGGACCCAGGGCTGATGAGCAGTTCTTC.

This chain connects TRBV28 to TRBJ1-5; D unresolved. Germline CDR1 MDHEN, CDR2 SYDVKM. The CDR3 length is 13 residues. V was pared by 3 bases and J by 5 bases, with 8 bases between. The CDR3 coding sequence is TGTGCCAGCAGTTTCCACGGGGATCAGCCCCAGCATTTT. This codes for CASSFHGDQPQHF.

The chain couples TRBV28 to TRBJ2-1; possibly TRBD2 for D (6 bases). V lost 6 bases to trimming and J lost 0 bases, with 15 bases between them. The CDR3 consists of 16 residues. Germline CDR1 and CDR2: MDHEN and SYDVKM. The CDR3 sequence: CASSRLALSSYNEQFF. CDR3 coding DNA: TGTGCCAGCAGCCGTCTAGCGTTAAGCTCCTACAATGAGCAGTTCTTC. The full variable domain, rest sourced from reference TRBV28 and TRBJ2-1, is DVKVTQSSRYLVKRTGEKVFLECVQDMDHENMFWYRQDPGLGLRLIYFSYDVKMKEKGDIPEGYSVSREKKERFSLILESASTNQTSMYLCASSRLALSSYNEQFFGPGTRLTVL.

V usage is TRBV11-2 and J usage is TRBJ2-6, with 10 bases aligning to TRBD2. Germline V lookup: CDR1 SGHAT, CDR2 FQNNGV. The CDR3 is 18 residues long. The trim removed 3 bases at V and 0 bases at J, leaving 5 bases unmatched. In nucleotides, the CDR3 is TGTGCCAGCAGCTTTACTAGCGGGATACACTCTGGGGCCAACGTCCTGACTTTC. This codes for CASSFTSGIHSGANVLTF.

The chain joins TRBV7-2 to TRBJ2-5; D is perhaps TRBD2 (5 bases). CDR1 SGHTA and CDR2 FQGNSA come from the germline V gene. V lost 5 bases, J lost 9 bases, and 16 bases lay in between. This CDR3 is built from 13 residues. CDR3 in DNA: TGTGCCAGCAGCCCTCTCCACCAGGAGGCCCAGTACTTC. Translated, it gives CASSPLHQEAQYF.